This paragraph covers one T cell receptor beta chain sequence. The antigen is unknown. The data belong to a study of beta chain features in type 1 diabetes. Study-level information: Regarding age, gender and cell yields, patients proved similar to healthy donors.

Overall study findings and caveats: TCRB CDR3s were moderately but significantly shorter in Type 1 diabetes patients in all four CD4+ subsets.

The whole isolated RNA underwent reverse transcription, so sequencing captured expressed TCRB transcripts. The average output of naive, central memory and regulatory T cell samples was 3 million to 4 million reads. Generated by immunoSEQ multiplex PCR, the TCRdb table keeps only in-frame clones and is missing some. The sample has 550,000 to 850,000 clones; under 15% are singletons. The CDR3 length is 14 residues. Germline V gene data show CDR1 as MNHEY and CDR2 as SVGAGI. The receptor's source is a man younger than 30 with type 1 diabetes. The chain couples TRBV6-5 to TRBJ2-5, with D unclear. TRBJ2-7 explains the end of the DNA better; the J call may be wrong. Sample: naive CD4+ T cells from blood. The CDR3 DNA is TGTGCCAGCAGCCGGAGTTCGGCCCGTTACGAGCAGTACTTC. It codes for CASSRSSARYEQYF.